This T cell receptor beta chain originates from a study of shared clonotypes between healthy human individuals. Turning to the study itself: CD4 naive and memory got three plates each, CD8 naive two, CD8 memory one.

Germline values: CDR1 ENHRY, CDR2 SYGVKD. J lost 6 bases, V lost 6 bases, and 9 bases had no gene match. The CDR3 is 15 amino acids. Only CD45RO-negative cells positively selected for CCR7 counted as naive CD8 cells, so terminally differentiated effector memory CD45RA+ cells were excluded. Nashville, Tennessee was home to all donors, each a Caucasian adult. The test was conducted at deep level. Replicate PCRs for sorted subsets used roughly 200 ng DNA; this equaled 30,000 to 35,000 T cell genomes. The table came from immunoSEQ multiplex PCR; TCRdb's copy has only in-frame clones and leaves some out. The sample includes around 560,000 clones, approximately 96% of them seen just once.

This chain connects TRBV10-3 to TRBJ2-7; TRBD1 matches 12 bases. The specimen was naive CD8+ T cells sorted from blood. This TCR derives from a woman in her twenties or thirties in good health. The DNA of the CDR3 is TGTGCCATCAGCCTTACCGGGACAGGGGGCAGCGAGCAGTACTTC. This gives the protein CAISLTGTGGSEQYF.